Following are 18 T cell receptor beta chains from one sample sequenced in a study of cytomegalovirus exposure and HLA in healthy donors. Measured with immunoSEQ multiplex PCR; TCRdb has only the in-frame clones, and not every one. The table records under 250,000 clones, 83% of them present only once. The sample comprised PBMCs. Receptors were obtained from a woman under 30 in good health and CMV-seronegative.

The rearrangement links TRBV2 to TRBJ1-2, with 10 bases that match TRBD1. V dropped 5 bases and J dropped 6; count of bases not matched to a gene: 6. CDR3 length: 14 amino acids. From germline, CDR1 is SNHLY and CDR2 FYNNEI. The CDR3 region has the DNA TGTGCCAGCAGTTCTAGACAGGGGGCGAATGGCTACACCTTC. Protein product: CASSSRQGANGYTF.

CDR3 DNA sequence: TGTGCCAGCAAAATAAGGGCACCCGACAATGAGCAGTTCTTC. This gives the protein CASKIRAPDNEQFF. The J gene is TRBJ2-1, the V gene TRBV27; D is unclear. Germline assignment: CDR1 MNHEY and CDR2 SMNVEV (reference sequence). Trimming took 7 bases from V and 5 from J, leaving 15 bases between them. This CDR3 has 14 amino acids.

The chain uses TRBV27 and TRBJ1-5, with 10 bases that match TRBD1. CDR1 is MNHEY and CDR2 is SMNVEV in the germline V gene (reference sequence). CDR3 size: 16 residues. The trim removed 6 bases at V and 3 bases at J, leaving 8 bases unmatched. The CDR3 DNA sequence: TGTGCCAGCAGACCTCCCGGGACAGGGGACAATCAGCCCCAGCATTTT. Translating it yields CASRPPGTGDNQPQHF.

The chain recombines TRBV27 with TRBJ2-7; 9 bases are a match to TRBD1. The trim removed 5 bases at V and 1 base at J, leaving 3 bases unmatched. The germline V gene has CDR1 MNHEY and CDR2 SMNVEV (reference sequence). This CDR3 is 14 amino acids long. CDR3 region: CASSPDRGSYEQYF. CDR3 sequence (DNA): TGTGCCAGCAGTCCGGACAGGGGTTCCTACGAGCAGTACTTC.

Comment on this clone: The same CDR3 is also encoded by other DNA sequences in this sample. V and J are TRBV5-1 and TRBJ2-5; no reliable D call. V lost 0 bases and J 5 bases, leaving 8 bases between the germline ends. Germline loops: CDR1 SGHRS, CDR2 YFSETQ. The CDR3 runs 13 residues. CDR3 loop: CASSLEGGETQYF. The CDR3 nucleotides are TGCGCCAGCAGCTTGGAGGGTGGCGAGACCCAGTACTTC.

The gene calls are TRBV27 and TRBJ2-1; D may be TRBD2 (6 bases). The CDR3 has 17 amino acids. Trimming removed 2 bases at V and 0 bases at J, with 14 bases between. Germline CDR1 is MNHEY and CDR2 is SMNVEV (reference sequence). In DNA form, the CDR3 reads TGTGCCAGCAGTTTACTTCGGGCGGGGAGCTCCTACAATGAGCAGTTCTTC. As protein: CASSLLRAGSSYNEQFF.

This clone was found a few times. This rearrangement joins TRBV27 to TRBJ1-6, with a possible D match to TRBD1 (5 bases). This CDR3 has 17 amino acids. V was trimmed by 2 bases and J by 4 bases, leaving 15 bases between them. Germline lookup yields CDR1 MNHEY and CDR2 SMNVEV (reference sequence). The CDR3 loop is CASSLPPLPGYNSPLHF. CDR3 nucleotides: TGTGCCAGCAGTTTACCCCCGCTGCCAGGGTATAATTCACCCCTCCACTTT.

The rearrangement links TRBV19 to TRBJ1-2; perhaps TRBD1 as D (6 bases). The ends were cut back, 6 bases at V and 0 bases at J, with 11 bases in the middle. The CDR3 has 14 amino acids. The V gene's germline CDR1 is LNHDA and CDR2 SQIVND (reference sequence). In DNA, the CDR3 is TGTGCCAGTAGCCCTGACAGGTCTAACTATGGCTACACCTTC. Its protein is CASSPDRSNYGYTF.

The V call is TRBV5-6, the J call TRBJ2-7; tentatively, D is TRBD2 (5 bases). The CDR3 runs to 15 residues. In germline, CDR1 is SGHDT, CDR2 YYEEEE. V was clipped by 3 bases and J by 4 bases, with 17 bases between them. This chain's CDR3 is CASSSGSYSGYEQYF. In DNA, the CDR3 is TGTGCCAGCAGCTCCGGTTCGTACAGCGGATACGAGCAGTACTTC.

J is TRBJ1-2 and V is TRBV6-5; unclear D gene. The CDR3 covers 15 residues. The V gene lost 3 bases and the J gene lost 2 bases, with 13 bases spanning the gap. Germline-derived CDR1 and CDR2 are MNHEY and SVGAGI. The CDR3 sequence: CASSYSPGRNYGYTF. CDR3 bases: TGTGCCAGCAGTTATTCCCCCGGTAGGAACTATGGCTACACCTTC.

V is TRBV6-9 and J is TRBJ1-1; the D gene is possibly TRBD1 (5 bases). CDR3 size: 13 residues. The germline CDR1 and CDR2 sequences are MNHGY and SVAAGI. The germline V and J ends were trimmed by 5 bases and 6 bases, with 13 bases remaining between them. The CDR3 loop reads CASSRGTIPEAFF. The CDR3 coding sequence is TGTGCCAGCAGTCGTGGGACGATTCCTGAAGCTTTCTTT.

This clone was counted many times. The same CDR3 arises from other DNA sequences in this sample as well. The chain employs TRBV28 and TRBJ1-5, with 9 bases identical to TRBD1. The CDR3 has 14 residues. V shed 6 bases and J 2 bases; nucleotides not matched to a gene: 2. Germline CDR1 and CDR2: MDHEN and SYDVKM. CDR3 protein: CASSRTGGNQPQHF. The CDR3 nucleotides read TGTGCCAGCAGCCGGACAGGGGGCAATCAGCCCCAGCATTTT.

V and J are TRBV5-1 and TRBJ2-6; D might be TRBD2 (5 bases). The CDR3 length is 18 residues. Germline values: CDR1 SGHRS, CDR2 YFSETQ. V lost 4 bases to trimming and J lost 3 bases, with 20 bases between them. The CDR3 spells CASSQDPWPSGGANVLTF. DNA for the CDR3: TGCGCCAGCAGCCAGGACCCATGGCCGAGCGGTGGGGCCAACGTCCTGACTTTC.

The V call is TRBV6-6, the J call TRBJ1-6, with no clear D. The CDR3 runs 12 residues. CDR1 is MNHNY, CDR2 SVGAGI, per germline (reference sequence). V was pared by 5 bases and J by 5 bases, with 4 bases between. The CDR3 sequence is CASSRNNSPLHF. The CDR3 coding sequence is TGTGCCAGCAGTCGGAATAATTCACCCCTCCACTTT.

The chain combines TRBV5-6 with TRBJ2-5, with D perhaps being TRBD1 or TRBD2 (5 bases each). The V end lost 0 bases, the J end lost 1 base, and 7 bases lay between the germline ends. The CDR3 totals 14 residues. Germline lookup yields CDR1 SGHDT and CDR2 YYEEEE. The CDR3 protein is CASSLVGTQETQYF. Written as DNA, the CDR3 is TGTGCCAGCAGCTTGGTTGGGACCCAAGAGACCCAGTACTTC.

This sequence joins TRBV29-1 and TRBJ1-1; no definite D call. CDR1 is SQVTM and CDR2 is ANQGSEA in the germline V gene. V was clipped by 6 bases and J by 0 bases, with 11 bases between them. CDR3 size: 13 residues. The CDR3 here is CSVSHFMNTEAFF. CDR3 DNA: TGCAGCGTGTCCCACTTCATGAACACTGAAGCTTTCTTT.

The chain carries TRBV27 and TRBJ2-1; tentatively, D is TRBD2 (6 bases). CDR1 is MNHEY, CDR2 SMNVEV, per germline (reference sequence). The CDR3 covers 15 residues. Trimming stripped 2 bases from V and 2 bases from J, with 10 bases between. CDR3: CASSLGSGAYNEQFF. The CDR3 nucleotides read TGTGCCAGCAGTTTAGGTTCGGGGGCCTACAATGAGCAGTTCTTC.

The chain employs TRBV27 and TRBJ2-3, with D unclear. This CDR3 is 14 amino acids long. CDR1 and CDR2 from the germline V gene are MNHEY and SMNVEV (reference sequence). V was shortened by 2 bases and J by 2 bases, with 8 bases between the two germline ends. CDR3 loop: CASSLRKATDTQYF. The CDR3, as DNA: TGTGCCAGCAGTTTAAGGAAGGCCACAGATACGCAGTATTTT.